The entry below describes one T cell receptor (beta chain). Terminally differentiated effector memory CD45RA+ cells were excluded from the naive CD8 cells, which were CD45RO-negative and positively selected for CCR7. This sample was included in a study of shared clonotypes between healthy human individuals. Generated by immunoSEQ multiplex PCR, the TCRdb table keeps only in-frame clones and is missing some. The table records 2 million or so clones, about 95% of them present only once. CDR1 GTSNPN and CDR2 SVGIG come from the germline V gene (reference sequence). J was trimmed by 4 bases and V by 5 bases; bases with no gene match: 18. This CDR3 is built from 17 residues.

The sequenced sample was naive CD8+ T cells sorted from blood. The rearrangement uses TRBV30 and TRBJ2-7; 9 bases line up with TRBD2. The receptor comes from a man aged 18 to 30 in good health. For the CDR3, the DNA is TGTGCCTGGCAGGGCGGGAGGGCCTCTCGTAGAGTTTACGAGCAGTACTTC. This sequence encodes CAWQGGRASRRVYEQYF.